These T cell receptor beta chains were read from a single sample in a study of control samples from healthy donors and cancer patients. Profiling relied on immunoSEQ multiplex PCR, and the TCRdb table lists in-frame clones only, not all of them. The repertoire holds under 150,000 clones, with about 93% as singletons. The specimen sequenced was PBMCs. Source of these receptors: a man between 45 and 60 years old with head and neck cancer. CDR3s include the opening cysteine and the closing phenylalanine or tryptophan. A D gene is named only where the DNA matches it firmly. Clone size appears in some rows only: once, few, many, or a class for an expanded clone.

v_gene	j_gene	d_gene	abundance	CDR3nt	CDR3aa
TRBV18	TRBJ2-3	-	-	TGTGCCAGCTCACCGTCCGGAAGCACAGATACGCAGTATTTT	CASSPSGSTDTQYF
TRBV11-3	TRBJ2-3	-	-	TGTGCCAGCAGCTTAGAGAAAGATACGCAGTATTTT	CASSLEKDTQYF
TRBV9	TRBJ2-4	-	-	TGTGCCAGCAGCGTAGGGGAGATAAACATTCAGTACTTC	CASSVGEINIQYF
TRBV28	TRBJ2-7	TRBD1	-	TGTGCCAGCAGTCCTGCGGACAGGGGGCTTATTTACTACGAGCAGTACTTC	CASSPADRGLIYYEQYF
TRBV27	TRBJ2-2	-	-	TGTGCCAGCAGTTTATCGGTGGGGCTGAACACCGGGGAGCTGTTTTTT	CASSLSVGLNTGELFF
TRBV19	TRBJ2-1	-	-	TGTGCCAGTAGTATAGTAGGGCAGGGTGGCGGTGAGCAGTTCTTC	CASSIVGQGGGEQFF
TRBV7-3	TRBJ1-1	-	once	TGTGCCAGCGCACAGGGTTTGAACACTGAAGCTTTCTTT	CASAQGLNTEAFF
TRBV5-6	TRBJ2-3	-	-	TGTGCCAGCAGCAAGAGGGGACACCTAAGTAGCACAGATACGCAGTATTTT	CASSKRGHLSSTDTQYF
TRBV24-1	TRBJ2-3	-	-	TGTGCCACCAGTGAAGCCGGGACTGGAACAGATACGCAGTATTTT	CATSEAGTGTDTQYF
TRBV6-5	TRBJ2-7	TRBD1	-	TGTGCCAGCAGACCGGGACAGGGAATCTACGAGCAGTACTTC	CASRPGQGIYEQYF
TRBV7-2	TRBJ2-7	TRBD1	-	TGTGCCAGCAGCCCACACCCGGACAGGGGACCGTCCTACGAGCAGTACTTC	CASSPHPDRGPSYEQYF
TRBV5-4	TRBJ2-7	-	-	TGTGCCAGCAGCCAAACCGTGGGAATGGAGCGCGAGCAGTACTTC	CASSQTVGMEREQYF
TRBV20-1	TRBJ1-4	-	-	TGCATGGTCAGGGAGGGTGAAAAACTGTTTTTT	CMVREGEKLFF
TRBV7-2	TRBJ2-3	TRBD2	once	TGTGCCAGCAGCCTCTGGCGGGGGGGGATGACAGATACGCAGTATTTT	CASSLWRGGMTDTQYF
TRBV18	TRBJ2-2	-	-	TGTGCCAGCTCCCCTCTCTGGGGGAACACCGGGGAGCTGTTTTTT	CASSPLWGNTGELFF
TRBV9	TRBJ1-1	-	-	TGTGCCAGCAGCGTATGGGGGTCCCCCGGCACTGAAGCTTTCTTT	CASSVWGSPGTEAFF
TRBV5-1	TRBJ1-1	-	-	TGCGCCAGCAGCGTGGGGATAAACACTGAAGCTTTCTTT	CASSVGINTEAFF